This T cell receptor beta chain was recorded in a study of blood T cells in healthy people across ages. Primed by a sample-barcoded 5' primer and a J-beta primer mix, a second PCR proceeded for roughly 7 to 11 cycles. TCRdb recomputed calls from the 5' RACE reads with MiXCR, one row per CDR3 protein. There are some 900,000 distinct CDR3 sequences in the sample; roughly 50% occur only once, and around an eighth lies in the top ten. The sample holds a few counts of this clonotype. The length of the CDR3 is 15 residues. Trimming took off 0 bases at V and 12 bases at J, with 22 bases between the two ends. Germline CDR1 reads SGHRS; CDR2 reads YFSETQ.

Sequenced: blood. The sequence came from a man aged 25 to 40 in good health. This chain connects TRBV5-1 to TRBJ2-7; D is possibly TRBD1 (6 bases). The chain's CDR3 is CASSLEAGEPPNLYF. The CDR3 region has the DNA TGCGCCAGCAGCTTGGAGGCAGGGGAGCCCCCGAACTTGTACTTC. Using reference TRBV5-1 and TRBJ2-7 for the parts outside the CDR3, the full variable domain is KAGVTQTPRYLIKTRGQQVTLSCSPISGHRSVSWYQQTPGQGLQFLFEYFSETQRNKGNFPGRFSGRQFSNSRSEMNVSTLELGDSALYLCASSLEAGEPPNLYFGPGTRLTVT.